Listed below are T cell receptor beta chains from one sample, sequenced in a study of CD8 T cells in ankylosing spondylitis. MiXCR was run by TCRdb on the 5' RACE reads, yielding one entry per CDR3 protein. The table has about 800,000 distinct CDR3 sequences, approximately 12% seen once; the top ten hold more than 0.5%. Sequences were obtained from blood, either unsorted or a sorted T cell fraction (not recorded which). These receptors originate from a male donor with ankylosing spondylitis. Each CDR3 is given with its conserved first and last residue. Fields, in order: J gene, D gene, V gene, clone size, CDR3 DNA, CDR3 protein. The D gene is left open where the match is weak. A row's size may be missing; if present it is once, few, many or a size class.

TRBJ2-7	TRBD1	TRBV4-3	few	TGCGCCAGCAGAAGGGACAGGGGCGGCGAGCAGTACTTC	CASRRDRGGEQYF
TRBJ2-1	TRBD2	TRBV5-1	NA	TGCGCCAGCAGCTACTCCGGGACTAGCGGGACCAATGAGCAGTTCTTC	CASSYSGTSGTNEQFF
TRBJ1-2	NA	TRBV6-2/TRBV6-3	NA	TGTGCCAGCAGTAAACCCCAGGGGACTGGCTACACCTTC	CASSKPQGTGYTF
TRBJ2-1	NA	TRBV7-2	few	TGTGCCAGCAGCTTATTTCGGGACTCCTACAATGAGCAGTTCTTC	CASSLFRDSYNEQFF
TRBJ1-2	NA	TRBV29-1	NA	TGCAGCGGGAGGACAGATGTCTATGGCTACACCTTC	CSGRTDVYGYTF
TRBJ2-7	NA	TRBV21-1	many	TGTGCCAGCAACGCCCCCCAGAGCGCCAACTCCTACGAGCAGTACTTC	CASNAPQSANSYEQYF
TRBJ1-1	NA	TRBV29-1	few	TGCAGCGTTATGAAGGGAATGAACACTGAAGCTTTCTTT	CSVMKGMNTEAFF
TRBJ2-7	NA	TRBV20-1	NA	TGCAGTGCGCAGCCGGGACTCCGCTACGAGCAGTACTTC	CSAQPGLRYEQYF
TRBJ2-5	TRBD2	TRBV6-2/TRBV6-3	once	TGTGCCAGCTCAGCGAGACTAGCGGGAGGGGAGACCCAGTACTTC	CASSARLAGGETQYF
TRBJ2-3	NA	TRBV10-3	few	TGTGCCATCAGTGAGATGACCTCCACAGATACGCAGTATTTT	CAISEMTSTDTQYF
TRBJ2-7	TRBD2	TRBV7-2	few	TGTGCCAGCAGAATAGCGGGGGGAATCCCTTACGAGCAGTACTTC	CASRIAGGIPYEQYF
TRBJ2-2	TRBD1	TRBV6-1	many	TGTGCCAGCAACGTCGGGACAGGGAACACCGGGGAGCTGTTTTTT	CASNVGTGNTGELFF
TRBJ2-7	NA	TRBV25-1	NA	TGTGCCAGCAGCCCGGGACACACCTACGAGCAGTACTTC	CASSPGHTYEQYF
TRBJ2-7	TRBD2	TRBV20-1	NA	TGCAGTGCTAGAGGACTAGCGGGCTACGAGCAGTACTTC	CSARGLAGYEQYF
TRBJ1-1	TRBD1	TRBV20-1	many	TGCAGTGCTTCGGGGACAGGGGACATGAACACTGAAGCTTTCTTT	CSASGTGDMNTEAFF
TRBJ2-1	NA	TRBV10-1	NA	TGCGCCAGCTCGGGGGCCAGGGGACGCTGGGTTGGCAATGAGCAGTTCTTC	CASSGARGRWVGNEQFF
TRBJ2-7	TRBD1	TRBV6-1	few	TGTGCCAGCAGCAGAGCCGGGACAGGTTCCTACGAGCAGTACTTC	CASSRAGTGSYEQYF
TRBJ2-7	NA	TRBV10-3	NA	TGTGCCATCAGTGTCCGGGACACCTCCTACGAGCAGTACTTC	CAISVRDTSYEQYF
TRBJ2-7	NA	TRBV7-9	many	TGTGCCAGCAGCCTTACCTCGACAGTGGGGTACGAGCAGTACTTC	CASSLTSTVGYEQYF
TRBJ2-7	NA	TRBV6-5	NA	TGTGCCAGCAGTTACTCGATTGCAGACTACGAGCAGTACTTC	CASSYSIADYEQYF
TRBJ2-2	NA	TRBV28	few	TGTGCCAGCATAGCAGGGCACACCGGGGAGCTGTTTTTT	CASIAGHTGELFF
TRBJ2-3	TRBD2	TRBV7-2	few	TGTGCCAGCAGCTTGGGGGGGCTAGCGGGAGTTACAGATACGCAGTATTTT	CASSLGGLAGVTDTQYF
TRBJ2-5	TRBD1	TRBV5-1	NA	TGCGCCAGCAGCTTGGCGAGGGGGACAGCATACCAAGAGACCCAGTACTTC	CASSLARGTAYQETQYF
TRBJ1-1	NA	TRBV12-3/TRBV12-4	NA	TGTGCCAGCAGTTTAATGGCCTCCTCAGGGACTGAAGCTTTCTTT	CASSLMASSGTEAFF
TRBJ1-5	NA	TRBV20-1	few	TGCAGTGCTAGCCCCCCGGACAGTTATAGCAATCAGCCCCAGCATTTT	CSASPPDSYSNQPQHF
TRBJ1-4	NA	TRBV29-1	many	TGCAGCGTTGCGAGCTCTCAGGGTGAAAAACTGTTTTTT	CSVASSQGEKLFF
TRBJ2-4	NA	TRBV6-2/TRBV6-3	NA	TGTGCCAGCAGCGGGACACCAAAAAACATTCAGTACTTC	CASSGTPKNIQYF
TRBJ2-1	NA	TRBV15	few	TGTGCCACCAGCAACCAGTGGGGGAGTGACAATGAGCAGTTCTTC	CATSNQWGSDNEQFF
TRBJ2-7	TRBD1	TRBV7-8	NA	TGTGCCAGCAGCCGACGGACAGGGGCCGAGCAGTACTTC	CASSRRTGAEQYF
TRBJ2-1	NA	TRBV20-1	few	TGCAGTGCCCCTAACCGACACAATGAGCAGTTCTTC	CSAPNRHNEQFF
TRBJ1-6	NA	TRBV10-3	NA	TGTGCCACTCGGACCTATAATTCACCCCTCCACTTT	CATRTYNSPLHF
TRBJ2-1	NA	TRBV5-1	NA	TGCGCCAGCAGCTTGGGGGACCCTCGACGGTTCTTC	CASSLGDPRRFF
TRBJ2-5	TRBD1	TRBV20-1	NA	TGCAGTGCCCCTCAACAGGGGAAAGAGACCCAGTACTTC	CSAPQQGKETQYF
TRBJ2-2	NA	TRBV29-1	few	TGCAGCGTGGGTTACAGTTCGAACACCGGGGAGCTGTTTTTT	CSVGYSSNTGELFF
TRBJ1-2	NA	TRBV29-1	NA	TGCAGCGTTCCCCCTGGGGGGGCTAACTATGGCTACACCTTC	CSVPPGGANYGYTF
TRBJ1-5	TRBD1	TRBV6-5	few	TGTGCCAGCAGTTTAAGGACAGGGACGCATCAGCCCCAGCATTTT	CASSLRTGTHQPQHF
TRBJ2-2	NA	TRBV9	many	TGTGCCAGCAGCGTGGAGGGCACCGGGGAGCTGTTTTTT	CASSVEGTGELFF
TRBJ2-7	NA	TRBV12-3/TRBV12-4	NA	TGTGCCAGCAGCCGAGGGGACGCAGGCTCCTACGAGCAGTACTTC	CASSRGDAGSYEQYF
TRBJ2-7	NA	TRBV7-6	NA	TGTGCCAGCAGCTCCACTGGAGGGACAGACACCTACGAGCAGTACTTC	CASSSTGGTDTYEQYF
TRBJ1-1	NA	TRBV7-9	few	TGTGCCAGCAGCCATTACTCCGGGACGGGTGAAGCTTTCTTT	CASSHYSGTGEAFF
TRBJ1-4	TRBD1	TRBV20-1	few	TGCAGTGCTCCTGACAGGGGGGTTGCTAATGAAAAACTGTTTTTT	CSAPDRGVANEKLFF
TRBJ1-4	NA	TRBV4-1	NA	TGCGCCAGCAGCTCCCTTGCCCATGCAGTGAATGAAAAACTGTTTTTT	CASSSLAHAVNEKLFF
TRBJ2-7	NA	TRBV9	NA	TGTGCCAGCAGCGGACCCGTCGTCGGCGAGCAGTACTTC	CASSGPVVGEQYF
TRBJ2-1	NA	TRBV20-1	few	TGCAGTGCCGCCTACGGGAGCGATGAGCAGTTCTTC	CSAAYGSDEQFF
TRBJ1-2	NA	TRBV5-1	NA	TGCGCCAGCAGCTTCAGGGGCACTGAGGGAGGCTACACCTTC	CASSFRGTEGGYTF
TRBJ2-1	TRBD2	TRBV30	NA	TGTGCCTGGATGGGAACCCTAGCGGGAGGCTACAATGAGCAGTTCTTC	CAWMGTLAGGYNEQFF
TRBJ1-1	NA	TRBV12-3/TRBV12-4	NA	TGTGCCAGCAGTTTTTTTGGAACGAACACTGAAGCTTTCTTT	CASSFFGTNTEAFF
TRBJ1-5	NA	TRBV20-1	few	TGCAGTGCTAGTTCCGGTAGTAGCAATCAGCCCCAGCATTTT	CSASSGSSNQPQHF
TRBJ2-7	NA	TRBV3-1	NA	TGTGCCAGCAGCCAAAAAAGACAGGTTTCCTCCTACGAGCAGTACTTC	CASSQKRQVSSYEQYF
TRBJ2-7	TRBD1	TRBV24-1	NA	TGTGCCACCAGTGATTGCGACAGGGGGCCTCACTACGAGCAGTACTTC	CATSDCDRGPHYEQYF
TRBJ1-6	NA	TRBV5-1	many	TGCGCCAGCAGCCTGGAAATCAGGGATTCACCCCTCCACTTT	CASSLEIRDSPLHF
TRBJ1-1	TRBD1	TRBV12-3/TRBV12-4	NA	TGTGCCAGCAGTCCCGGGACAGCTCCCAACACTGAAGCTTTCTTT	CASSPGTAPNTEAFF
TRBJ2-6	NA	TRBV20-1	NA	TGCAGTGCTAGTCCCATTCGGGGTTCTGGGGCCAACGTCCTGACTTTC	CSASPIRGSGANVLTF
TRBJ2-7	TRBD2	TRBV29-1	NA	TGCAGCGTTGTTTATAGCGGGAGGGCCGACGAGCAGTACTTC	CSVVYSGRADEQYF